This passage covers 32 T cell receptor beta chains from one sample sequenced in a study of metastatic and nonmetastatic thyroid tumors. No treatment had been given to any patient before thyroid surgery. TCRdb reanalyzed the PCR reads via MiXCR. Among under 20,000 clones listed, around 25% were seen once. The sequencing input was blood. The receptors were gathered from a male donor with papillary thyroid cancer or a benign thyroid nodule (not recorded which). Some clones in this sample may be carry-over from other donors' samples.

This clone was seen only a few times. The chain has TRBV18 and TRBJ2-7, with D possibly TRBD1 on 7 matching bases. V was cut by 3 bases and J by 3 bases, with 18 bases left in between. Germline CDR1 KGHSH, CDR2 LQKENI. The CDR3 extends over 16 amino acids. This CDR3 is CASSPNYAGQHYEQYF. The CDR3 coding sequence is TGTGCCAGCTCACCCAACTATGCGGGACAGCACTACGAGCAGTACTTC.

This clone counts as medium-sized. The chain couples TRBV7-8 to TRBJ2-1; TRBD2 matches 8 bases. The CDR3 has 15 residues. The V gene's germline CDR1 is SGHVS and CDR2 FQNEAQ. The ends lost 5 bases at V and 7 bases at J; junction bases unmatched: 10. CDR3 residues: CASSTRAGVGNEQFF. In DNA form, the CDR3 reads TGTGCCAGCAGCACCCGAGCGGGAGTAGGGAATGAGCAGTTCTTC.

In this sample, this clone turned up once. The chain uses TRBV3-1 and TRBJ2-7; no firm D call. Germline CDR1 is LGHDT and CDR2 is YNNKEL (reference sequence). Between the trimmed V and J ends, which lost 1 base and 3 bases, there was a span of 10 bases. This CDR3 contains 14 residues. In DNA, the CDR3 is TGTGCCAGCAGCCAAGTCGGCCAAGACTACGAGCAGTACTTC. Residues: CASSQVGQDYEQYF.

This clone was observed many times. V usage is TRBV18 and J usage is TRBJ2-6, with D perhaps matching TRBD1 (5 bases). Trimming removed 6 bases from V and 1 base from J, with 16 bases in between. From germline, CDR1 is KGHSH and CDR2 LQKENI. There are 17 residues in the CDR3. The CDR3 spells CASSPQPPGSGANVLTF. CDR3 coding DNA: TGTGCCAGCTCCCCGCAACCCCCAGGGTCTGGGGCCAACGTCCTGACTTTC.

This clone has a handful of counts. The chain employs TRBV6-1 and TRBJ2-1; 8 bases match TRBD2. Unmatched junction bases numbered 7, after V lost 8 bases and J lost 1 base. The CDR3 is made up of 15 amino acids. Germline CDR1 MNHNS, CDR2 SASEGT. CDR3: CASAQAGDSYNEQFF. CDR3 in DNA: TGTGCCAGCGCCCAAGCGGGAGATTCCTACAATGAGCAGTTCTTC.

This clone was observed a handful of times. J is TRBJ1-2 and V is TRBV6-1; a possible D gene is TRBD1 (5 bases). This CDR3 is built from 15 residues. Germline CDR1 is MNHNS and CDR2 is SASEGT. V was shortened by 4 bases and J by 3 bases, with 15 bases between the two germline ends. This CDR3 is CASSAPGPADYGYTF. CDR3 bases: TGTGCCAGCAGTGCCCCGGGACCTGCGGACTATGGCTACACCTTC.

The V gene is TRBV5-4, the J gene TRBJ1-6; D is uncertain. V lost 2 bases to trimming and J lost 4 bases, with 1 base between them. The CDR3 is 12 amino acids. The V gene's germline CDR1 is SGHNT and CDR2 YYREEE (reference sequence). CDR3: CASSLYNSPLHF. The DNA for the CDR3 is TGTGCCAGCAGCTTATATAATTCACCCCTCCACTTT.

The V gene is TRBV5-8, the J gene TRBJ2-7; D uncertain. The V gene's germline CDR1 is SGHTS and CDR2 YDEGEE. V was cut by 4 bases and J by 3 bases, with 11 bases left in between. This CDR3 is 13 amino acids long. CDR3 in DNA: TGTGCCAGCAGCGTTGAAGTGAGCTACGAGCAGTACTTC. Its translation: CASSVEVSYEQYF.

This clone was detected only a few times. The sample carries other DNA sequences with the same CDR3. This rearrangement joins TRBV24-1 to TRBJ2-3; maybe TRBD1 (5 bases). Germline V gene lookup returns CDR1 KGHDR and CDR2 SFDVKD. The CDR3 contains 12 residues. The germline V and J ends were trimmed by 10 bases and 6 bases, with 13 bases remaining between them. CDR3 sequence reads: CATSVQGDTQYF. The CDR3 DNA reads as TGTGCCACGAGCGTCCAGGGTGATACGCAGTATTTT.

This clone was picked up many times. V and J are TRBV12-3 or TRBV12-4 and TRBJ2-1; no reliable D call. The ends were cut back, 5 bases at V and 8 bases at J, with 13 bases in the middle. There are 13 residues in the CDR3. The CDR3 loop is CASSIIGIDEQFF. CDR3 DNA: TGTGCCAGCAGTATAATAGGGATCGATGAGCAGTTCTTC.

This clone was observed at least ten times. This rearrangement joins TRBV11-1 to TRBJ1-1; the match to TRBD1 covers 7 bases. The CDR3 has 16 amino acids. Germline values: CDR1 SGHAT, CDR2 FQDESV (reference sequence). V trimming: 5 bases; J trimming: 0 bases; junction bases outside the gene matches: 9. The CDR3 loop is CASSPHRGTVNTEAFF. Here the CDR3 DNA reads TGTGCCAGCAGCCCACACAGGGGAACGGTGAACACTGAAGCTTTCTTT.

Sample share makes this clone medium-sized. This rearrangement joins TRBV11-2 to TRBJ2-1; D uncertain. Trimming stripped 2 bases from V and 4 bases from J, with 6 bases between. The CDR3 extends over 13 amino acids. CDR1 and CDR2 (germline): SGHAT, FQNNGV. The CDR3 reads CASSLLQYNEQFF. The CDR3 bases are TGTGCCAGCAGCTTATTACAGTACAATGAGCAGTTCTTC.

The table lists this clone with a few counts. The chain couples TRBV2 to TRBJ1-2; the D gene is possibly TRBD1 (5 bases). Germline V gene data show CDR1 as SNHLY and CDR2 as FYNNEI. This CDR3 has 12 residues. V gave up 8 bases and J gave up 7 bases, with 14 bases separating them. The CDR3 bases are TGTGCCAGCGGGACCGGCTGGGGTGGCTACACCTTC. This encodes CASGTGWGGYTF.

This clone counts as medium-sized. The chain is built from TRBV20-1 and TRBJ2-1; TRBD2 aligns across 9 bases. Germline V gene sequence: CDR1 DFQATT, CDR2 SNEGSKA (reference sequence). Germline trimming cut 3 bases from V and 6 bases from J; bases unmatched to any gene: 6. The CDR3 is 14 amino acids. The CDR3 bases are TGCAGTGCTAGTTTACTAGCGGGCCTCAATGAGCAGTTCTTC. It yields the protein CSASLLAGLNEQFF.

Within the sample, this clone is medium-sized. The chain links TRBV6-1 to TRBJ2-1; D assignment may be TRBD1 or TRBD2 (5 bases each). CDR1 and CDR2 from the germline V gene are MNHNS and SASEGT. This CDR3 is built from 12 residues. Trimming removed 8 bases from V and 9 bases from J, with 14 bases in between. As DNA, the CDR3 is TGTGCCAGCCAGGGTAGCGTCGTTGAGCAGTTCTTC. Protein product: CASQGSVVEQFF.

The J gene is TRBJ2-2, the V gene TRBV5-1; no definite D call. V was cut by 4 bases and J by 4 bases, with 11 bases left in between. The CDR3 covers 14 residues. CDR1 and CDR2 from the germline V gene are SGHRS and YFSETQ. The DNA of the CDR3 is TGCGCCAGCAGCATTACCCAGAGCACCGGGGAGCTGTTTTTT. The encoded protein is CASSITQSTGELFF. Complete variable domain (other parts from reference TRBV5-1 and TRBJ2-2): KAGVTQTPRYLIKTRGQQVTLSCSPISGHRSVSWYQQTPGQGLQFLFEYFSETQRNKGNFPGRFSGRQFSNSRSEMNVSTLELGDSALYLCASSITQSTGELFFGEGSRLTVL.

This clone was counted many times. The chain uses TRBV7-8 and TRBJ2-3; maybe TRBD2 (6 bases). The CDR3 covers 16 residues. Trimming took 8 bases from V and 0 from J, leaving 18 bases between them. Germline V gene sequence: CDR1 SGHVS, CDR2 FQNEAQ. The CDR3 loop is CASQPARAGSTDTQYF. The CDR3 region has the DNA TGTGCCAGCCAACCCGCCCGGGCGGGAAGCACAGATACGCAGTATTTT.

This clone came up a few times. The rearrangement uses TRBV11-2 and TRBJ2-1, with 10 bases lining up with TRBD2. The V and J ends lost 0 bases and 7 bases, in that order; junction bases with no gene match: 9. Germline loops: CDR1 SGHAT, CDR2 FQNNGV. The CDR3 length is 17 residues. The CDR3 is CASSLDRLAGVDNEQFF. As DNA, the CDR3 is TGTGCCAGCAGCTTAGATAGGCTAGCGGGAGTTGATAATGAGCAGTTCTTC.

This clone was picked up many times. V gene TRBV6-5 combines with J gene TRBJ2-1; perhaps TRBD1 as D (7 bases). Trimming removed 3 bases at V and 7 bases at J, with 19 bases between. Germline V gene sequence: CDR1 MNHEY, CDR2 SVGAGI. The CDR3 spans 16 residues. CDR3 amino acids: CASSYMEGGQLNEQFF. CDR3 DNA: TGTGCCAGCAGTTATATGGAGGGGGGACAGTTGAATGAGCAGTTCTTC.

This clone has a single count. The V and J genes are TRBV30 and TRBJ1-2; D not certain. Trimming stripped 5 bases from V and 4 bases from J, with 14 bases between. Germline assignment: CDR1 GTSNPN and CDR2 SVGIG (reference sequence). The CDR3 contains 13 residues. The CDR3 loop reads CAWDQRHSYGYTF. The CDR3 bases are TGTGCCTGGGATCAACGGCACTCCTATGGCTACACCTTC.

The chain employs TRBV7-9 and TRBJ2-7; 9 bases match TRBD1. J was trimmed by 5 bases and V by 2 bases; bases with no gene match: 7. CDR3 length: 15 residues. Germline CDR1 is SEHNR and CDR2 is FQNEAQ (reference sequence). The CDR3 nucleotides read TGTGCCAGCAGCTTATACCCGGGACAGGGAGACGAGCAGTACTTC. It translates to CASSLYPGQGDEQYF.

The rearrangement uses TRBV7-2 and TRBJ2-7; TRBD2 is a possible D gene (6 bases). Germline loops: CDR1 SGHTA, CDR2 FQGNSA. The CDR3 extends over 13 amino acids. Trimming pared 3 bases from V and 7 bases from J, leaving 13 bases between. In nucleotides, the CDR3 is TGTGCCAGCAGCTTTAGCGGCAGACGAGAGCAGTACTTC. Translation: CASSFSGRREQYF.

There are many counts of this clone. Other nucleotide sequences from this sample produce the same CDR3. This chain uses TRBV20-1 with TRBJ2-2; perhaps TRBD2 as D (6 bases). The CDR3 totals 15 residues. V lost 5 bases, J lost 4 bases, and 17 bases lay in between. Germline lookup yields CDR1 DFQATT and CDR2 SNEGSKA (reference sequence). DNA for the CDR3: TGCAGTGCTCCGACTAGAGAGTACGCCACCGGGGAGCTGTTTTTT. Residues: CSAPTREYATGELFF.

The chain is built from TRBV9 and TRBJ1-1; D ambiguous. The CDR3 has 14 residues. V lost 9 bases to trimming and J lost 5 bases, with 20 bases between them. Per germline, CDR1 SGDLS and CDR2 YYNGEE. This CDR3 reads CATRAPVSRTEAFF. CDR3 bases: TGTGCCACCAGAGCGCCAGTGTCTAGGACTGAAGCTTTCTTT.

The gene calls are TRBV30 and TRBJ1-4; TRBD1 is a possible D gene (5 bases). The germline V gene has CDR1 GTSNPN and CDR2 SVGIG (reference sequence). The CDR3 has 14 residues. V lost 0 bases, J lost 5 bases, and 10 bases lay in between. In DNA form, the CDR3 reads TGTGCCTGGAGTGTATCGGGGCCGAATGAAAAACTGTTTTTT. Translation gives CAWSVSGPNEKLFF.

This clone was counted many times. The V gene is TRBV2, the J gene TRBJ2-3; tentative D call: TRBD1 (6 bases). V lost 7 bases and J 2 bases, leaving 13 bases between the germline ends. Germline CDR1 reads SNHLY; CDR2 reads FYNNEI. The CDR3 extends over 14 amino acids. Written as DNA, the CDR3 is TGTGCCAGCAAACGGACAGAAACCACAGATACGCAGTATTTT. Protein sequence: CASKRTETTDTQYF. Filled out from reference TRBV2 and TRBJ2-3, the complete variable domain reads EPEVTQTPSHQVTQMGQEVILRCVPISNHLYFYWYRQILGQKVEFLVSFYNNEISEKSEIFDDQFSVERPDGSNFTLKIRSTKLEDSAMYFCASKRTETTDTQYFGPGTRLTVL.

The sample holds a few counts of this clone. For the CDR3, the DNA is TGCAGCGTTACGGGGGGTCGGACTGAAGCTTTCTTT. It yields the protein CSVTGGRTEAFF. The gene calls are TRBV29-1 and TRBJ1-1, with D perhaps matching TRBD1 (5 bases). Per germline, CDR1 SQVTM and CDR2 ANQGSEA. Between the trimmed V and J ends, which lost 5 bases and 5 bases, there was a span of 12 bases. The CDR3 has 12 residues.

This clone was picked up many times. CDR3 in DNA: TGTGCCAGCAGCCCTGGCGGGGTGGAAGAGACCCAGTACTTC. It yields the protein CASSPGGVEETQYF. The rearrangement uses TRBV11-3 and TRBJ2-5, with D maybe TRBD2 (6 bases). The V end was cut by 5 bases, the J end by 3 bases, with 13 bases between. The CDR3 covers 14 residues. Germline loops: CDR1 SGHNT, CDR2 YENEEA.

The sample holds a few counts of this clone. Sequence at one end of the junction differs from germline and may be a read error. This chain links TRBV24-1 with TRBJ2-1; D ambiguous. The CDR3 totals 11 residues. Germline loops: CDR1 KGHDR, CDR2 SFDVKD. DNA for the CDR3: TGTGCCACTAGTGAGTGGACGGAGCAGTTCTTC. Residues: CATSEWTEQFF.

Ten or more counts support this clone. The rearrangement uses TRBV10-1 and TRBJ2-3; TRBD2 agrees at 8 bases. From germline, CDR1 is WNHNN and CDR2 SYGVQD (reference sequence). The V and J ends lost 3 bases and 0 bases, in that order; junction bases with no gene match: 5. The CDR3 loop spans 16 amino acids. The CDR3, as DNA: TGCGCCAGCAGTGACATTAGCGGGGCTAGCACAGATACGCAGTATTTT. It yields the protein CASSDISGASTDTQYF.

V gene TRBV6-1 combines with J gene TRBJ2-2; unclear D gene. V dropped 2 bases and J dropped 4 bases, with 8 bases sitting between them. CDR1 and CDR2 (germline): MNHNS, SASEGT. The CDR3 consists of 14 residues. The CDR3 sequence is CASSEPGLTGELFF. The DNA for the CDR3 is TGTGCCAGCAGTGAACCGGGCCTCACCGGGGAGCTGTTTTTT.

The chain has TRBV19 and TRBJ2-2; tentative D call: TRBD2 (5 bases). V was shortened by 8 bases and J by 9 bases, with 10 bases between the two germline ends. Germline values: CDR1 LNHDA, CDR2 SQIVND (reference sequence). The CDR3 runs to 11 residues. CDR3 in amino acids: CASEGPRELFF. The CDR3, as DNA: TGTGCCAGTGAGGGCCCCCGGGAGCTGTTTTTT.